This TCR beta chain was identified in a study of blood T cells in healthy people across ages. Primed by a sample-barcoded 5' primer and a J-beta primer mix, a second PCR proceeded for roughly 6 to 12 cycles. TCRdb ran MiXCR on the 5' RACE reads and lists one entry per CDR3 protein. Seen here are about 640,000 distinct CDR3 sequences, around three fifths observed once, and the top ten hold roughly 34%. The germline CDR1 and CDR2 sequences are ENHRY and SYGVKD. The CDR3 covers 14 residues. Trimming cost V 9 bases and J 5 bases, with 16 bases left between them. Source material: blood. The chain employs TRBV10-3 and TRBJ2-2, with TRBD1 as a possible D gene (5 bases). The TCR originated in a man between 60 and 75 years old in good health. DNA of the CDR3: TGTGCCATTAGCCAGGGAAGGGATACCGGGGAGCTGTTTTTT. Its translation is CAISQGRDTGELFF.